A single sample gave rise to the 25 T cell receptor beta chains below, sequenced in a study of TIL therapy for anti-PD-1-resistant metastatic lung cancer. The immunoSEQ assay was v3. Sequencing used immunoSEQ multiplex PCR; TCRdb keeps in-frame clones, though not all of them. The sample yields more than 12,000 clones, around 88% seen once. The time point: pre-treatment sample, taken before nivolumab and TIL therapy. The sample consisted of blood, taken at baseline. These receptors were taken from a person between 25 and 79 years old with non-small cell lung cancer.

The chain uses TRBV7-2 and TRBJ2-1; no reliable D call. Trimming cost V 4 bases and J 0 bases, with 13 bases left between them. This CDR3 contains 16 residues. Germline assignment: CDR1 SGHTA and CDR2 FQGNSA. The CDR3 reads CASSYRRGSSYNEQFF. Here the CDR3 DNA reads TGTGCCAGCAGCTATCGCAGAGGAAGCTCCTACAATGAGCAGTTCTTC.

The gene calls are TRBV16 and TRBJ2-5, with TRBD1 matching 8 bases. V dropped 1 base and J dropped 7; count of bases not matched to a gene: 8. There are 15 residues in the CDR3. The germline CDR1 and CDR2 sequences are KGHSY and FQNENV. DNA for the CDR3: TGTGCCAGCAGCCAATATGGACAGGGAATGGGGACCCAGTACTTC. As protein: CASSQYGQGMGTQYF.

This chain connects TRBV19 to TRBJ1-5, with D maybe TRBD1 (5 bases). The CDR3 is made up of 15 amino acids. V dropped 2 bases and J dropped 6 bases, with 14 bases sitting between them. CDR1 and CDR2 from the germline V gene are LNHDA and SQIVND (reference sequence). CDR3 bases: TGTGCCAGTAGTATAACGGGGGGATCAGGTCAGCCCCAGCATTTT. Its protein is CASSITGGSGQPQHF.

J is TRBJ1-6 and V is TRBV6-5; the D is unclear. V dropped 0 bases and J dropped 5 bases, with 8 bases sitting between them. The CDR3 consists of 15 residues. Looked up from germline, CDR1 is MNHEY and CDR2 is SVGAGI. CDR3 in amino acids: CASSYSIAHNSPLHF. The CDR3 DNA follows: TGTGCCAGCAGTTACTCTATCGCGCATAATTCACCCCTCCACTTT.

The chain is built from TRBV30 and TRBJ2-7; 11 nucleotides line up with TRBD2. Germline-derived CDR1 and CDR2 are GTSNPN and SVGIG (reference sequence). The CDR3 is 15 amino acids. Germline trimming cut 4 bases from V and 5 bases from J; bases unmatched to any gene: 10. The CDR3, as DNA: TGTGCCTGGATACCCCATAGCGGGGGGGTAAACGAGCAGTACTTC. This encodes CAWIPHSGGVNEQYF.

The chain uses TRBV4-3 and TRBJ2-7; the D gene could be TRBD1 or TRBD2 (5 bases each). The CDR3 contains 12 residues. Trimming cost V 4 bases and J 5 bases, with 9 bases left between them. Germline CDR1 is LGHNA and CDR2 is YSLEER. CDR3 region: CASSLRGNEQYF. In nucleotides, the CDR3 is TGCGCCAGCAGCCTTCGGGGCAACGAGCAGTACTTC.

This clone has only one observation. The chain combines TRBV6-6 with TRBJ1-1; the D is unclear. The CDR3 covers 15 residues. Germline assignment: CDR1 MNHNY and CDR2 SVGAGI (reference sequence). Trimming left V 0 bases short and J 1 base short, with 9 bases between. The CDR3 DNA reads TGTGCCAGCAGTTACTCGTGGCAGAGGAACACTGAAGCTTTCTTT. This translates into CASSYSWQRNTEAFF.

The chain joins TRBV28 to TRBJ2-3; no reliable D call. The CDR3 has 13 residues. Germline CDR1 is MDHEN and CDR2 is SYDVKM. Trimming cost V 5 bases and J 2 bases, with 8 bases left between them. CDR3 DNA: TGTGCCAGCAGTGCCCGTTCCACAGATACGCAGTATTTT. Translation: CASSARSTDTQYF.

This chain joins TRBV13 and TRBJ2-3; unclear D gene. Trimming removed 7 bases at V and 3 bases at J, with 11 bases between. Per germline, CDR1 PRHDT and CDR2 FYEKMQ (reference sequence). The CDR3 length is 13 residues. For the CDR3, the DNA is TGTGCCAGCAAGCCCAGGAGTACAGATACGCAGTATTTT. Its protein product is CASKPRSTDTQYF.

The chain couples TRBV27 to TRBJ2-7; 8 nucleotides align to TRBD1. The V and J ends lost 0 bases and 5 bases, in that order; junction bases with no gene match: 3. The CDR3 consists of 14 residues. CDR1 is MNHEY, CDR2 SMNVEV, per germline (reference sequence). CDR3 region: CASSLSGTGNEQYV. For the CDR3, the DNA is TGTGCCAGCAGTTTATCGGGGACAGGTAACGAGCAGTACGTC.

V gene TRBV5-1 combines with J gene TRBJ2-7; D remains unclear. CDR1 and CDR2 (germline): SGHRS, YFSETQ. The CDR3 covers 13 residues. Trimming took 0 bases from V and 2 from J, leaving 6 bases between them. The CDR3 sequence is CASSLEGTYEQYV. The CDR3 DNA follows: TGCGCCAGCAGCTTGGAGGGCACCTACGAGCAGTACGTC.

The V and J genes are TRBV5-4 and TRBJ2-1, with D possibly being TRBD2 (6 bases). This CDR3 has 16 residues. From germline, CDR1 is SGHNT and CDR2 YYREEE (reference sequence). V lost 7 bases to trimming and J lost 3 bases, with 20 bases between them. CDR3 region: CASFTGGRPDYNEQFF. CDR3 nucleotides: TGTGCCAGCTTTACTGGTGGGAGGCCCGACTACAATGAGCAGTTCTTC.

The gene calls are TRBV18 and TRBJ1-4; D possibly corresponds to TRBD1 (6 bases). Germline V gene sequence: CDR1 KGHSH, CDR2 LQKENI. The CDR3 is made up of 15 amino acids. Deletions cut 6 bases from V and 3 bases from J, with 14 bases between. For the CDR3, the DNA is TGTGCCAGCTCCCCTCAGACAGGCCCTAATGAAAAACTGTTTTTT. Amino acid sequence: CASSPQTGPNEKLFF.

This chain links TRBV4-2 with TRBJ2-1, with 13 bases fitting TRBD2. CDR1 is LGHNA, CDR2 YNFKEQ, per germline. V shed 1 base and J 5 bases; nucleotides not matched to a gene: 5. This CDR3 has 17 residues. CDR3 bases: TGTGCCAGCAGCCAAGGGCAAGGGACTAGCGGGAACAATGAGCAGTTCTTC. This translates into CASSQGQGTSGNNEQFF.

The V call is TRBV28, the J call TRBJ2-2; 7 nucleotides line up with TRBD1. V shed 5 bases, J shed 4 bases, and the junction held 7 bases outside the gene matches. The CDR3 consists of 15 residues. Per germline, CDR1 MDHEN and CDR2 SYDVKM. CDR3 sequence (DNA): TGTGCCAGCAGTCCCCAACAGGGGCTCACCGGGGAGCTGTTTTTT. It translates to CASSPQQGLTGELFF.

This clone has only a few counts. The CDR3 spells CASRRTDNSPLHF. CDR3 in DNA: TGTGCCAGCAGGCGCACAGATAATTCACCCCTCCACTTT. The chain uses TRBV5-4 and TRBJ1-6, with D uncertain. Germline values: CDR1 SGHNT, CDR2 YYREEE (reference sequence). The CDR3 spans 13 residues. Trimming removed 5 bases at V and 5 bases at J, with 8 bases between.

The chain's CDR3 is CASSFRGTGANVLTF. The DNA of the CDR3 is TGTGCCAGCAGCTTTCGGGGGACTGGGGCCAACGTCCTGACTTTC. The gene calls are TRBV5-4 and TRBJ2-6; D perhaps matches TRBD2 (6 bases). The CDR3 is made up of 15 amino acids. CDR1 is SGHNT and CDR2 is YYREEE in the germline V gene (reference sequence). Trimming took 2 bases from V and 2 from J, leaving 8 bases between them.

The DNA for the CDR3 is TGTGCCAGCAGCTCGCGATACGAGCAGTACGTC. Residues: CASSSRYEQYV. This sequence joins TRBV7-2 and TRBJ2-7; D remains ambiguous. Trimming took off 4 bases at V and 4 bases at J, with 5 bases between the two ends. Germline loops: CDR1 SGHTA, CDR2 FQGNSA. The CDR3 extends over 11 amino acids.

This clone was observed a single time. The chain combines TRBV5-1 with TRBJ2-2, with 14 bases matching TRBD2. The CDR3 has 18 residues. The V segment lost 4 bases and the J segment 1 base; nucleotides outside the gene matches: 6. Per germline, CDR1 SGHRS and CDR2 YFSETQ. The CDR3 region has the DNA TGCGCCAGCAGCCTATCCGGGACTAGCGGGGGGAACACCGGGGAGCTGTTTTTT. It codes for CASSLSGTSGGNTGELFF.

The chain combines TRBV2 with TRBJ2-3; TRBD2 is a possible D gene (7 bases). The CDR3 is 16 amino acids. The V end lost 2 bases, the J end lost 5 bases, and 17 bases lay between the germline ends. Germline CDR1 and CDR2: SNHLY and FYNNEI. The CDR3 coding sequence is TGTGCCAGCAGTGAAAGGGGGGGGGCTACCCGAGATACGCAGTATTTT. It specifies CASSERGGATRDTQYF.

The chain has TRBV11-3 and TRBJ2-3; 8 nucleotides align to TRBD2. In germline, CDR1 is SGHNT, CDR2 YENEEA. The V segment lost 5 bases and the J segment 5 bases; nucleotides outside the gene matches: 15. The CDR3 is 17 amino acids. Here the CDR3 DNA reads TGTGCCAGCAGCCCCCTGGCGGGAGGATGGAGCGAAGATACGCAGTATTTT. Translation gives CASSPLAGGWSEDTQYF.

CDR3 DNA sequence: TGCGCCAGCAGGGGACTAGCGGCCACCTACAATGAGCAGTTCTTC. It translates to CASRGLAATYNEQFF. This chain joins TRBV5-1 and TRBJ2-1, with 11 nucleotides matching TRBD2. The V gene end was trimmed by 5 bases and the J gene end by 2 bases; junction bases not matched to a gene: 3. From germline, CDR1 is SGHRS and CDR2 YFSETQ. This CDR3 region has 15 residues.

V and J are TRBV19 and TRBJ2-2; unclear D gene. CDR3 size: 13 residues. Looked up from germline, CDR1 is LNHDA and CDR2 is SQIVND (reference sequence). The V end was cut by 10 bases, the J end by 2 bases, with 11 bases between. The CDR3: CATPGPNTGELFF. CDR3 coding DNA: TGTGCCACCCCCGGGCCCAACACCGGGGAGCTGTTTTTT.

Written as DNA, the CDR3 is TGTGCCAGCAGCTCCCGACAAGGCCTTAACGTCCTGACTTTC. Its protein product is CASSSRQGLNVLTF. The chain links TRBV5-4 to TRBJ2-6; D unresolved. The V gene lost 3 bases and the J gene lost 10 bases, with 14 bases spanning the gap. Germline CDR1 SGHNT, CDR2 YYREEE (reference sequence). The CDR3 covers 14 residues.

This chain uses TRBV29-1 with TRBJ2-4; possible D gene TRBD1, 5 bases. Germline CDR1 and CDR2: SQVTM and ANQGSEA. This CDR3 region has 14 residues. V was cut by 4 bases and J by 0 bases, with 10 bases left in between. DNA for the CDR3: TGCAGCGTTGCAGGGCAGGCAGCCAAAAACATTCAGTACTTC. Its translation: CSVAGQAAKNIQYF.